This T cell receptor beta chain appears in the sequencing data of a study of graft-versus-host responses after intestinal transplantation. In regard to this clone: The antigen is unknown.

Per the germline V gene, CDR1 is SGHTA and CDR2 is FQGNSA. The CDR3 has 15 amino acids. The V and J ends lost 1 base and 4 bases, in that order; junction bases with no gene match: 6. TCRdb's table, derived via immunoSEQ multiplex PCR, lists solely in-frame clones and lacks some. The sample includes some 100,000 clones, under 95% seen only once; the top ten take around 0.07%. Material: unstimulated CD8+ T cells sorted from spleen or lymph node cells, obtained before transplant. The J gene is TRBJ2-5, the V gene TRBV7-2, with 7 bases identical to TRBD2. The sequence was collected from a human donor who was the organ donor for an intestinal transplant. This CDR3 is CASSLVAGVRETQYF. Written as DNA, the CDR3 is TGTGCCAGCAGCTTAGTCGCGGGAGTTCGAGAGACCCAGTACTTC.